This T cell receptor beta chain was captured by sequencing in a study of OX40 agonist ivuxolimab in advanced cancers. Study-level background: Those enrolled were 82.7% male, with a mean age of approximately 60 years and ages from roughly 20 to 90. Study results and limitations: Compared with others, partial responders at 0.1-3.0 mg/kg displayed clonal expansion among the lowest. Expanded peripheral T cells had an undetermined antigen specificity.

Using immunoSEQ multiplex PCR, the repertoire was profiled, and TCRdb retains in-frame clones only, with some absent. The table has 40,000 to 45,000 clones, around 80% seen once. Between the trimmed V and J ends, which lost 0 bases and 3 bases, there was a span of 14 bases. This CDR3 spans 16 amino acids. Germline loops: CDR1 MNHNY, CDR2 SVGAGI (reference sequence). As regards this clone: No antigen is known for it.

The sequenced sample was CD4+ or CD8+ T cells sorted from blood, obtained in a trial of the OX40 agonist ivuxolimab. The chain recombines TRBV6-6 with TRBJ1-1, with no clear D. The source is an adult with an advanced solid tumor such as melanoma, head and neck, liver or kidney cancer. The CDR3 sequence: CASSYSDPRYYTEAFF. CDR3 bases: TGTGCCAGCAGTTACTCCGACCCCCGGTATTACACTGAAGCTTTCTTT.